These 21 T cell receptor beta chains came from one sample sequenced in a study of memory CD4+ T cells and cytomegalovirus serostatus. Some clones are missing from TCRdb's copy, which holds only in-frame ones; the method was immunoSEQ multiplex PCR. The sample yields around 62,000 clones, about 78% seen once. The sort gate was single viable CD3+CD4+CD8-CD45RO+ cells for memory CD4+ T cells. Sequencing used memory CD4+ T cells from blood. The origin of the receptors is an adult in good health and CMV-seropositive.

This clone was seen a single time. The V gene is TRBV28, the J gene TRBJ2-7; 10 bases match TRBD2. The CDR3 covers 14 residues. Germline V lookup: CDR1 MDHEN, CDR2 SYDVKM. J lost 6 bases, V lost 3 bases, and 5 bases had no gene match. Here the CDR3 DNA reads TGTGCCAGCAGTTTCCTAGCGGGAGAGTTCGAGCAGTACTTC. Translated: CASSFLAGEFEQYF.

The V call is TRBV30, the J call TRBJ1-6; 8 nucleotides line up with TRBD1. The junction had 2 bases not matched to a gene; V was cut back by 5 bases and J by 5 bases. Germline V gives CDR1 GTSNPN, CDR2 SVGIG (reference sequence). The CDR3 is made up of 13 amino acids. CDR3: CAWAQGDNSPLHF. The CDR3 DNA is TGTGCCTGGGCACAGGGGGATAATTCACCCCTCCACTTT.

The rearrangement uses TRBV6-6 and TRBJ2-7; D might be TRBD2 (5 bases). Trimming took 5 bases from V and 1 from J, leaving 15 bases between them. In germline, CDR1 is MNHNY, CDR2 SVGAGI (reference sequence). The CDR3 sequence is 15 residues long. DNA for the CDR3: TGTGCCAGCAGTCCCGGGATAGGGTTTTCCTACGAGCAGTACTTC. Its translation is CASSPGIGFSYEQYF.

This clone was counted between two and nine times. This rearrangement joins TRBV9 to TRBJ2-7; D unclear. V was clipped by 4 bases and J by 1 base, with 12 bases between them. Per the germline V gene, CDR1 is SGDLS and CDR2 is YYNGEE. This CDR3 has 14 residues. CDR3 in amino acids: CASSPTLPSYEQYF. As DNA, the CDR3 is TGTGCCAGCAGCCCCACTCTACCTTCCTACGAGCAGTACTTC.

For the CDR3, the DNA is TGTGCTAGTGGTTCGGATTACACAGATACGCAGTATTTT. It translates to CASGSDYTDTQYF. The chain recombines TRBV12-5 with TRBJ2-3; D uncertain. Trimming removed 4 bases from V and 2 bases from J, with 7 bases in between. Germline assignment: CDR1 LGHNT and CDR2 FRNRAP. The CDR3 runs 13 residues.

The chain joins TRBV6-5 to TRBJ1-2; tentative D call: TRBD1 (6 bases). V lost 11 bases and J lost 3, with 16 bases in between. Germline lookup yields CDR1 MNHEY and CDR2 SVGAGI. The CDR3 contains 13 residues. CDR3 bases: TGTGCCTCGCAGCAGGGGATGGACTATGGCTACACCTTC. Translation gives CASQQGMDYGYTF.

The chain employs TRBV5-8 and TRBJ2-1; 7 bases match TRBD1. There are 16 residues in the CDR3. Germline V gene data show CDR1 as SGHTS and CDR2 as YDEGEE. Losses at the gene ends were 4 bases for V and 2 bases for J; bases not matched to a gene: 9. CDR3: CASSEGQRAPYNEQFF. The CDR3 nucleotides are TGTGCCAGCAGCGAGGGACAGCGAGCCCCCTACAATGAGCAGTTCTTC.

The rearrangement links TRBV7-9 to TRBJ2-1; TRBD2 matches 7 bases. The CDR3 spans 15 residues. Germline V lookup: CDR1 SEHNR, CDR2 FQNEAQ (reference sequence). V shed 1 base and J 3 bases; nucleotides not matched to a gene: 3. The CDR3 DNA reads TGTGCCAGCAGCTTAGGGGCGGGGGACTACAATGAGCAGTTCTTC. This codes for CASSLGAGDYNEQFF.

CDR3 residues: CASSPSPSGGATEQFF. In DNA, the CDR3 is TGTGCCAGCTCACCAAGTCCTAGCGGGGGGGCTACTGAGCAGTTCTTC. The rearrangement links TRBV18 to TRBJ2-1, with 12 positions matching TRBD2. The V and J ends lost 2 bases and 9 bases, in that order; junction bases with no gene match: 8. CDR1 and CDR2 from the germline V gene are KGHSH and LQKENI. The CDR3 runs 16 residues.

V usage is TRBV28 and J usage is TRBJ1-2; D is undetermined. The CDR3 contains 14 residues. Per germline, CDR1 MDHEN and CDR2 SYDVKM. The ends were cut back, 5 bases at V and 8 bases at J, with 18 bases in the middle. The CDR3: CASSTILLAGGYTF. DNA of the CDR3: TGTGCCAGCAGTACGATCCTGCTAGCGGGCGGCTACACCTTC.

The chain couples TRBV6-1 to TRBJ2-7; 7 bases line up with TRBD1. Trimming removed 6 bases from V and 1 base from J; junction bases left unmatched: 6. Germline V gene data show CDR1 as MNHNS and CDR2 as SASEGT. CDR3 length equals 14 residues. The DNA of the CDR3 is TGTGCCAGCAGAACCAGGGGGAAGTCCTACGAGCAGTACTTC. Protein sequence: CASRTRGKSYEQYF.

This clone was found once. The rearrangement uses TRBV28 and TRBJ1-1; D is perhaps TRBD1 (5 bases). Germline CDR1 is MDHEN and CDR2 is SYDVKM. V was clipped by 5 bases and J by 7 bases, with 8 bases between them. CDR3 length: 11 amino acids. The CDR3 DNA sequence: TGTGCCAGCAGTGGAGGGGTTGAAGCTTTCTTT. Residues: CASSGGVEAFF.

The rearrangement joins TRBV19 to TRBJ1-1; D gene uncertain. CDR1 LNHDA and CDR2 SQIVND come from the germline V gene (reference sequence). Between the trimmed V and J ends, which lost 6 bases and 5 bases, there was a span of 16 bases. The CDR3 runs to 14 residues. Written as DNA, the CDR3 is TGTGCCAGTAGGCGGGAACTGGTAGATACTGAAGCTTTCTTT. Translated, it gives CASRRELVDTEAFF.

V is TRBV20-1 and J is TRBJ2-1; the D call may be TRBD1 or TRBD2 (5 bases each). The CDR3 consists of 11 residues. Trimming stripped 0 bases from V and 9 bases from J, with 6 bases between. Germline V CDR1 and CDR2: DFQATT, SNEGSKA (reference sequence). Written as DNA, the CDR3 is TGCAGTGCTAGAGAGGGACCTGAGCAGTTCTTC. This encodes CSAREGPEQFF.

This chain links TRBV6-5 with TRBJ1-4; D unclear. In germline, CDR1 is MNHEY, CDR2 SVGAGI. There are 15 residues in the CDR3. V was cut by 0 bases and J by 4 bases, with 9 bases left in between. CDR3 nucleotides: TGTGCCAGCAGTTACTCGCCGGGTTTTAATGAAAAACTGTTTTTT. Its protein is CASSYSPGFNEKLFF.

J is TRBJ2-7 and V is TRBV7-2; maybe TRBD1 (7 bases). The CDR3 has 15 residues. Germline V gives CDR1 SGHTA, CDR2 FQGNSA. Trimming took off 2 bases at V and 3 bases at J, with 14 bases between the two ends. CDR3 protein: CASSLSGQDYYEQYF. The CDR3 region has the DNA TGTGCCAGCAGCTTATCTGGACAGGACTACTACGAGCAGTACTTC.

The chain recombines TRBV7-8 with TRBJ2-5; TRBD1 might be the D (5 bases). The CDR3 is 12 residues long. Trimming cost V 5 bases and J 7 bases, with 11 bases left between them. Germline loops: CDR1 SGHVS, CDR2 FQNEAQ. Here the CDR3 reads CASSPDTGTQYF. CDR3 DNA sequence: TGTGCCAGCAGCCCGGACACAGGGACCCAGTACTTC.

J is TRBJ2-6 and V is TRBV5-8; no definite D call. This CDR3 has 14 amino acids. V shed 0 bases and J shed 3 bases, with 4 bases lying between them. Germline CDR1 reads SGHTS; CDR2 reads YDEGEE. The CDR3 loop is CASSLVNGANVLTF. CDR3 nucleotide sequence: TGTGCCAGCAGCTTGGTTAATGGGGCCAACGTCCTGACTTTC.

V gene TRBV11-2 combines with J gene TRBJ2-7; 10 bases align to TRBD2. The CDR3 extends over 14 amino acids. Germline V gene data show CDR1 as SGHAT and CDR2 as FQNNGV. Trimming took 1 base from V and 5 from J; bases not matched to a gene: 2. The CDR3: CASSLGGTSDEQYF. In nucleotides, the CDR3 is TGTGCCAGCAGCTTAGGGGGGACTAGCGACGAGCAGTACTTC. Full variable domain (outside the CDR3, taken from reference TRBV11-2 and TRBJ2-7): EAGVAQSPRYKIIEKRQSVAFWCNPISGHATLYWYQQILGQGPKLLIQFQNNGVVDDSQLPKDRFSAERLKGVDSTLKIQPAKLEDSAVYLCASSLGGTSDEQYFGPGTRLTVT.

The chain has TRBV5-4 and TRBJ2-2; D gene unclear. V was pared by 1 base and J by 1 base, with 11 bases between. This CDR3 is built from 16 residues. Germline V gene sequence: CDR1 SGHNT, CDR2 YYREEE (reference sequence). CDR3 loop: CASSLNLQLNTGELFF. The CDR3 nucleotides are TGTGCCAGCAGCTTGAATCTTCAGCTGAACACCGGGGAGCTGTTTTTT. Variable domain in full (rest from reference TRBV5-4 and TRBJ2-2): ETGVTQSPTHLIKTRGQQVTLRCSSQSGHNTVSWYQQALGQGPQFIFQYYREEENGRGNFPPRFSGLQFPNYSSELNVNALELDDSALYLCASSLNLQLNTGELFFGEGSRLTVL.

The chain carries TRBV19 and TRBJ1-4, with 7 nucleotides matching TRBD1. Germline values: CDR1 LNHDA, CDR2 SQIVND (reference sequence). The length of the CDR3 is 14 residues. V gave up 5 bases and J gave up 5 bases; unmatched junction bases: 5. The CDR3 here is CASSEQGLNEKLFF. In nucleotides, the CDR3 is TGTGCCAGTAGTGAACAGGGGCTCAATGAAAAACTGTTTTTT.